These T cell receptor beta chains were read from a single sample in a study of blood T cell repertoires in COVID-19. Clones were sequenced by immunoSEQ multiplex PCR, and TCRdb holds only the in-frame ones, with some missing. The data show tens of thousands of clones, around four fifths seen once. Sequenced input: peripheral blood. Every receptor here comes from a human donor in a cohort sampled during active COVID-19. Each CDR3 is given with its conserved first and last residue. Fields, in order: V gene, J gene, clone size, D gene, CDR3 DNA, CDR3 protein. D genes are given only for firm matches. Expanded clones are given a class, and other clones once, few, many or no size at all.

V gene: TRBV5-4; J gene: TRBJ2-7; clone size: few; D gene: TRBD1; CDR3 DNA: TGTGCCAGCAGCTCGGACAGGGGAACTTACTCCTACGAGCAGTACTTC; CDR3 protein: CASSSDRGTYSYEQYF
V gene: TRBV5-5; J gene: TRBJ1-2; clone size: -; D gene: -; CDR3 DNA: TGTGCCAGCAGCCAGGCCCAAGCAGCTAACTATGGCTACACCTTC; CDR3 protein: CASSQAQAANYGYTF
V gene: TRBV6-2/TRBV6-3; J gene: TRBJ1-5; clone size: few; D gene: -; CDR3 DNA: TGTGCCAGTAGCCAGGCGGTGTCGTCCCTCAATCAGCCCCAGCATTTT; CDR3 protein: CASSQAVSSLNQPQHF
V gene: TRBV7-3; J gene: TRBJ2-1; clone size: -; D gene: TRBD1; CDR3 DNA: TGTGCCAGCAGCCCCGACAGGGGGTCCTACAATGAGCAGTTCTTC; CDR3 protein: CASSPDRGSYNEQFF
V gene: TRBV2; J gene: TRBJ1-5; clone size: few; D gene: -; CDR3 DNA: TGTGCCAGCAGTAAAGTCGGGGGTAATCAGCCCCAGCATTTT; CDR3 protein: CASSKVGGNQPQHF
V gene: TRBV30; J gene: TRBJ1-1; clone size: -; D gene: -; CDR3 DNA: TGTGCCTGGAGTGTCGGGGCCCCCCACGGGGGCACTGAAGCTTTCTTT; CDR3 protein: CAWSVGAPHGGTEAFF
V gene: TRBV3-1/TRBV3-2; J gene: TRBJ2-7; clone size: -; D gene: TRBD1; CDR3 DNA: TGTGCCAGCAGCCAGGACAGGGGGAAGCAGTACTTC; CDR3 protein: CASSQDRGKQYF
V gene: TRBV12-5; J gene: TRBJ2-3; clone size: -; D gene: TRBD2; CDR3 DNA: TGTGCTAGTGGTTTGCCTAGGCATCTCGGACTAGCGGGCACAGATACGCAGTATTTT; CDR3 protein: CASGLPRHLGLAGTDTQYF
V gene: TRBV4-3; J gene: TRBJ1-2; clone size: -; D gene: -; CDR3 DNA: TGCGCCAGCAGCCAAGCCCCACAGATGAATGGCTACACCTTC; CDR3 protein: CASSQAPQMNGYTF
V gene: TRBV19; J gene: TRBJ2-7; clone size: -; D gene: -; CDR3 DNA: TGTGCCAGTAGTATGAGCCTCGGGGGCTCCTACGAGCAGTACTTC; CDR3 protein: CASSMSLGGSYEQYF
V gene: TRBV28; J gene: TRBJ2-3; clone size: -; D gene: -; CDR3 DNA: TGTGCCAGCAGAACTCCGGGACACCGAACAGATACGCAGTATTTT; CDR3 protein: CASRTPGHRTDTQYF
V gene: TRBV28; J gene: TRBJ1-4; clone size: -; D gene: TRBD1; CDR3 DNA: TGTGCCAGCAGTTCCGTGGACAGGGCAAATGAAAAACTGTTTTTT; CDR3 protein: CASSSVDRANEKLFF
V gene: TRBV2; J gene: TRBJ2-3; clone size: once; D gene: TRBD2; CDR3 DNA: TGTGCCAGCACCGGTAGCGGGGGCCGACGAGATACGCAGTATTTT; CDR3 protein: CASTGSGGRRDTQYF
V gene: TRBV28; J gene: TRBJ2-5; clone size: -; D gene: -; CDR3 DNA: TGTGCCAGCAGTTCGGCACAGGCCTTCATGGAGACCCAGTACTTC; CDR3 protein: CASSSAQAFMETQYF
V gene: TRBV19; J gene: TRBJ1-5; clone size: -; D gene: -; CDR3 DNA: TGTGCCAGTAGTTGGGCGGGACGGAGCAATCAGCCCCAGCATTTT; CDR3 protein: CASSWAGRSNQPQHF
V gene: TRBV6-5; J gene: TRBJ1-3; clone size: -; D gene: -; CDR3 DNA: TGTGCCAGCAGTCCAGTTCGCTCTGGAAACACCATATATTTT; CDR3 protein: CASSPVRSGNTIYF
V gene: TRBV3-1/TRBV3-2; J gene: TRBJ1-2; clone size: -; D gene: -; CDR3 DNA: TGTGCCAGCTCTCCTTACAGGTTCAGCGGGAGGGGCTACACCTTC; CDR3 protein: CASSPYRFSGRGYTF
V gene: TRBV2; J gene: TRBJ2-5; clone size: -; D gene: -; CDR3 DNA: TGTGCCAGCAGTGATTCACAGACAGCGTACCAAGAGACCCAGTACTTC; CDR3 protein: CASSDSQTAYQETQYF
V gene: TRBV9; J gene: TRBJ2-7; clone size: -; D gene: TRBD1; CDR3 DNA: TGTGCCAGCAGCGTAGCGGCAGGGGGCTTGTACGAGCAGTACTTC; CDR3 protein: CASSVAAGGLYEQYF
V gene: TRBV13; J gene: TRBJ1-4; clone size: -; D gene: -; CDR3 DNA: TGTGCCAGCAGCTTAGGCGGGAGAACTAATGAAAAACTGTTTTTT; CDR3 protein: CASSLGGRTNEKLFF
V gene: TRBV5-1; J gene: TRBJ1-4; clone size: few; D gene: TRBD1; CDR3 DNA: TGCGCCAGCAGCGTACAGGGGGCGCGGGAAAAACTGTTTTTT; CDR3 protein: CASSVQGAREKLFF
V gene: TRBV6-2/TRBV6-3; J gene: TRBJ2-6; clone size: -; D gene: TRBD1; CDR3 DNA: TGTGCCAGCAGTCCCCTCGGACAGGGGGCTGGGGCCAACGTCCTGACTTTC; CDR3 protein: CASSPLGQGAGANVLTF
V gene: TRBV19; J gene: TRBJ2-7; clone size: -; D gene: TRBD2; CDR3 DNA: TGTGCCAGAACTTCACAGGGACTAGCGAATTACGAGCAGTACTTC; CDR3 protein: CARTSQGLANYEQYF
V gene: TRBV19; J gene: TRBJ1-2; clone size: -; D gene: -; CDR3 DNA: TGTGCCAGTAGTCCCAGGGCGGGGGCCTATGGCTACACCTTC; CDR3 protein: CASSPRAGAYGYTF
V gene: TRBV5-4; J gene: TRBJ2-2; clone size: -; D gene: TRBD2; CDR3 DNA: TGTGCCAGCAGCGCCGGGACTACCAACACCGGGGAGCTGTTTTTT; CDR3 protein: CASSAGTTNTGELFF
V gene: TRBV5-4; J gene: TRBJ2-1; clone size: -; D gene: -; CDR3 DNA: TGTGCCAGCAGCTTTGGGGGGTGGGGCTCCTACAATGAGCAGTTCTTC; CDR3 protein: CASSFGGWGSYNEQFF
V gene: TRBV30; J gene: TRBJ2-1; clone size: -; D gene: -; CDR3 DNA: TGTGCCTGGAGTGTCACTTCCTTCTACAATGAGCAGTTCTTC; CDR3 protein: CAWSVTSFYNEQFF
V gene: TRBV30; J gene: TRBJ2-3; clone size: -; D gene: -; CDR3 DNA: TGTGCCTGGAGTTTCGCGAACACAGATACGCAGTATTTT; CDR3 protein: CAWSFANTDTQYF
V gene: TRBV11-2; J gene: TRBJ2-7; clone size: -; D gene: -; CDR3 DNA: TGTGCCAGCAGCTTAGATCTTGTACGGAGCTACGAGCAGTACTTC; CDR3 protein: CASSLDLVRSYEQYF
V gene: TRBV24-1; J gene: TRBJ2-3; clone size: -; D gene: TRBD1; CDR3 DNA: TGTGCTTACTGCGGGACAGGGGGCTTGGATACGCAGTATTTT; CDR3 protein: CAYCGTGGLDTQYF
V gene: TRBV5-6; J gene: TRBJ1-5; clone size: few; D gene: TRBD1; CDR3 DNA: TGTGCCAGCAGCTCAAGGGACAGGGATGGGCCCCAGCATTTT; CDR3 protein: CASSSRDRDGPQHF
V gene: TRBV28; J gene: TRBJ1-6; clone size: -; D gene: -; CDR3 DNA: TGTGCCAGCAGACTTGACAGGACTAGCTCCTATAATTCACCCCTCCACTTT; CDR3 protein: CASRLDRTSSYNSPLHF
V gene: TRBV7-3; J gene: TRBJ2-1; clone size: -; D gene: -; CDR3 DNA: TGTGCCAGCGGTACTAGCAGCTCCTACAATGAGCAGTTCTTC; CDR3 protein: CASGTSSSYNEQFF
V gene: TRBV6-5; J gene: TRBJ2-5; clone size: -; D gene: -; CDR3 DNA: TGTGCCAGCAGTTCCGGACTACAAGAGACCCAGTACTTC; CDR3 protein: CASSSGLQETQYF
V gene: TRBV19; J gene: TRBJ2-2; clone size: -; D gene: TRBD2; CDR3 DNA: TGTGCCAGTAGTATCGCGGGGGGCATAGCCACCGGGGAGCTGTTTTTT; CDR3 protein: CASSIAGGIATGELFF
V gene: TRBV28; J gene: TRBJ2-7; clone size: -; D gene: TRBD2; CDR3 DNA: TGTGCCAGCAGGCCGGGACTAGCGGGGTCCTACGAGCAGTACTTC; CDR3 protein: CASRPGLAGSYEQYF
V gene: TRBV3-1/TRBV3-2; J gene: TRBJ2-5; clone size: -; D gene: TRBD1; CDR3 DNA: TGTGCCAGCAGCCCCAGAGGGACAGGGGCCAGGGAGACCCAGTACTTC; CDR3 protein: CASSPRGTGARETQYF
V gene: TRBV28; J gene: TRBJ2-1; clone size: once; D gene: -; CDR3 DNA: TGTGCCAGCAGTTTATGGGCTAGCGTTTCTTCCTACAATGAGCAGTTCTTC; CDR3 protein: CASSLWASVSSYNEQFF
V gene: TRBV27; J gene: TRBJ1-6; clone size: once; D gene: -; CDR3 DNA: TGTGCCAGCAGGCAACTTGGACTAAATAATTCACCCCTCCACTTT; CDR3 protein: CASRQLGLNNSPLHF
V gene: TRBV6-5; J gene: TRBJ1-1; clone size: once; D gene: -; CDR3 DNA: TGTGCCGCCAAGCACAGGGCGAACACTGAAGCTTTCTTT; CDR3 protein: CAAKHRANTEAFF
V gene: TRBV28; J gene: TRBJ1-1; clone size: -; D gene: TRBD1; CDR3 DNA: TGTGCCAGCAGTGTCGCCCAGACAGGGGCGAGGGCTTTCTTT; CDR3 protein: CASSVAQTGARAFF
V gene: TRBV28; J gene: TRBJ1-4; clone size: -; D gene: TRBD1; CDR3 DNA: TGTGCCAGCAGTCCACACCCGGGACAGGGGATGAGAACAACTAATGAAAAACTGTTTTTT; CDR3 protein: CASSPHPGQGMRTTNEKLFF
V gene: TRBV7-6; J gene: TRBJ2-6; clone size: -; D gene: -; CDR3 DNA: TGTGCCAGCAGCCCCGGGAACTCTGGGGCCAACGTCCTGACTTTC; CDR3 protein: CASSPGNSGANVLTF
V gene: TRBV18; J gene: TRBJ2-1; clone size: -; D gene: TRBD2; CDR3 DNA: TGTGCCAGCTCACTTTCATCTAGCGGGGCGGCCTACAATGAGCAGTTCTTC; CDR3 protein: CASSLSSSGAAYNEQFF
V gene: TRBV3-1/TRBV3-2; J gene: TRBJ2-1; clone size: -; D gene: -; CDR3 DNA: TGTGCCAGCAGCCAAGATCGGACATACAATGAGCAGTTCTTC; CDR3 protein: CASSQDRTYNEQFF
V gene: TRBV5-1; J gene: TRBJ1-5; clone size: -; D gene: TRBD1; CDR3 DNA: TGCGCCAGCAGCCAGGGGACAGGTCCTAATCAGCCCCAGCATTTT; CDR3 protein: CASSQGTGPNQPQHF
V gene: TRBV4-3; J gene: TRBJ1-5; clone size: few; D gene: -; CDR3 DNA: TGCGCCAGCAGCCAAGATCGAGGTGGAGGTCAGCCCCAGCATTTT; CDR3 protein: CASSQDRGGGQPQHF